These 3 T cell receptor beta chains share one sample of origin, sequenced in a study of blood T cell repertoires in COVID-19. This table comes from immunoSEQ multiplex PCR, and its TCRdb copy is limited to in-frame clones, with some not included. The sample has approximately 210,000 clones, under 95% seen once. The material sequenced was peripheral blood. The source of these receptors is a man younger than 40 with acute or convalescent COVID-19.

About this clone itself: Other DNA sequences within the sample encode an identical CDR3. V and J are TRBV19 and TRBJ1-2, with 7 bases aligning to TRBD1. The germline CDR1 and CDR2 sequences are LNHDA and SQIVND (reference sequence). This CDR3 is 15 amino acids long. The V gene end was trimmed by 4 bases and the J gene end by 0 bases; junction bases not matched to a gene: 5. CDR3 nucleotide sequence: TGTGCCAGTAGTACCCGGACAGGTGCTAACTATGGCTACACCTTC. It codes for CASSTRTGANYGYTF. Variable domain in full (rest from reference TRBV19 and TRBJ1-2): DGGITQSPKYLFRKEGQNVTLSCEQNLNHDAMYWYRQDPGQGLRLIYYSQIVNDFQKGDIAEGYSVSREKKESFPLTVTSAQKNPTAFYLCASSTRTGANYGYTFGSGTRLTVV.

The V and J genes are TRBV3-1 (or the pseudogene TRBV3-2) and TRBJ2-1; TRBD2 aligns across 11 bases. J lost 2 bases, V lost 0 bases, and 12 bases had no gene match. This CDR3 has 20 residues. The V gene's germline CDR1 is LGHDT and CDR2 YNNKEL (reference sequence). CDR3 DNA: TGTGCCAGCAGCCAAGACCGGGCCGGGACTAGCGGAAACCCCTACAATGAGCAGTTCTTC. Amino acids: CASSQDRAGTSGNPYNEQFF.

The chain uses TRBV10-2 and TRBJ1-2; D is possibly TRBD1 (6 bases). CDR1 is WSHSY and CDR2 is SAAADI in the germline V gene. Trimming removed 6 bases from V and 3 bases from J, with 20 bases in between. The CDR3 runs 16 residues. DNA of the CDR3: TGCGCCAGCAGGCCTAGACAGGAGTTACGTGACTATGGCTACACCTTC. It is translated as CASRPRQELRDYGYTF.